Given below is one T cell receptor beta chain in context. The germline V and J ends were trimmed by 1 base and 1 base, with 11 bases remaining between them. Germline CDR1 reads LGHDT; CDR2 reads YNNKEL (reference sequence). CDR3 length equals 15 residues. The sample originates from a study of blood T cell repertoires in COVID-19. Turning to the study itself: COVID-19 samples, acute and convalescent, were from the United States, Italy and Spain. PBMCs, B-cell-depleted T cells, or T cells were the source of the cDNA or gDNA that made up the material.

Per the original methods: Amplification with reference gene primers provided the estimates of nucleated cell counts. Generated by immunoSEQ multiplex PCR, the TCRdb table keeps only in-frame clones and is missing some. V, J and clone size are those of that table, while D and trimming were read from the DNA. In the table there are fewer than 200,000 clones, 85% to 90% of which are singletons. Followed over time, Seattle patients had been enrolled while infection was active. Sequences were obtained from peripheral blood. The TCR comes from a woman of 80 years or more with COVID-19, enrolled during active disease. The chain employs TRBV3-1 (or the pseudogene TRBV3-2) and TRBJ2-7; D is unresolved. CDR3 protein: CASSQGHLLSYEQYF. CDR3 nucleotide sequence: TGTGCCAGCAGCCAAGGCCACTTATTATCCTACGAGCAGTACTTC.